These 26 T cell receptor beta chains were sequenced from one sample in a study of shared clonotypes between healthy human individuals. The protocol was immunoSEQ multiplex PCR, while the TCRdb copy is restricted to in-frame clones and leaves out a portion. Of 2 million to 2.5 million clones detected, 93% appear once; the ten largest clones hold about 0.41%. Input material: naive CD4+ T cells from PBMCs. Indicated subset: CD45RA+ positively selected. Receptors were obtained from a man aged 18 to 30 in good health. Some clones in this sample may be carry-over from other donors' samples.

This chain connects TRBV11-2 to TRBJ2-7; D gene unclear. V lost 1 base to trimming and J lost 0 bases, with 7 bases between them. The CDR3 has 14 residues. Germline assignment: CDR1 SGHAT and CDR2 FQNNGV. DNA for the CDR3: TGTGCCAGCAGCTTAGGTTTCAGCTCCTACGAGCAGTACTTC. Translation gives CASSLGFSSYEQYF.

This chain links TRBV5-1 with TRBJ2-3; the match to TRBD2 covers 14 bases. The V and J ends lost 0 bases and 3 bases, in that order; junction bases with no gene match: 9. The CDR3 totals 19 residues. CDR1 SGHRS and CDR2 YFSETQ come from the germline V gene. The CDR3 DNA sequence: TGCGCCAGCAGCTTGGGTCCGCTGGGGACTAGCGGGAGAACAGATACGCAGTATTTT. Protein: CASSLGPLGTSGRTDTQYF.

On this clone itself: Different DNA sequences within this sample yield the same CDR3. The rearrangement joins TRBV7-2 to TRBJ2-7; TRBD2 agrees at 9 bases. Looked up from germline, CDR1 is SGHTA and CDR2 is FQGNSA. The CDR3 extends over 14 amino acids. V lost 4 bases and J lost 1; bases outside the gene matches: 2. For the CDR3, the DNA is TGTGCCAGCAGCTCGACTAGCGGATCCTACGAGCAGTACTTC. Residues: CASSSTSGSYEQYF. Drawing the rest from reference TRBV7-2 and TRBJ2-7, the complete variable domain is GAGVSQSPSNKVTEKGKDVELRCDPISGHTALYWYRQSLGQGLEFLIYFQGNSAPDKSGLPSDRFSAERTGGSVSTLTIQRTQQEDSAVYLCASSSTSGSYEQYFGPGTRLTVT.

The rearrangement uses TRBV25-1 and TRBJ2-3; D is perhaps TRBD2 (5 bases). Germline CDR1 and CDR2: MGHDK and SYGVNS. Between the trimmed V and J ends, which lost 3 bases and 5 bases, there was a span of 15 bases. The CDR3 has 15 residues. The CDR3 coding sequence is TGTGCCAGCAGTGATACCCGGACTTCGGGAGATACGCAGTATTTT. Protein: CASSDTRTSGDTQYF.

About this clone itself: This specimen includes other DNA sequences encoding the same CDR3. The chain is built from TRBV5-6 and TRBJ2-7; D possibly corresponds to TRBD2 (5 bases). Trimming took 0 bases from V and 7 from J, leaving 5 bases between them. Germline loops: CDR1 SGHDT, CDR2 YYEEEE. The CDR3 length is 11 residues. CDR3 loop: CASSLAGEQYF. The CDR3 nucleotides read TGTGCCAGCAGCTTGGCGGGGGAGCAGTACTTC.

The V call is TRBV14, the J call TRBJ2-1, with D maybe TRBD2 (5 bases). The germline gives CDR1 SGHDN, CDR2 FVKESK. The CDR3 is 16 residues long. V lost 2 bases and J lost 5, with 16 bases in between. The CDR3 DNA reads as TGTGCCAGCAGCCAAAGATGGGAGACTCTCCACAATGAGCAGTTCTTC. This encodes CASSQRWETLHNEQFF.

This chain's CDR3 is CAWSPPRRANVLTF. The CDR3 DNA reads as TGTGCCTGGAGTCCTCCACGGAGGGCCAACGTCCTGACTTTC. This chain joins TRBV30 and TRBJ2-6; the D is unclear. The CDR3 spans 14 residues. Trimming pared 2 bases from V and 5 bases from J, leaving 10 bases between. From germline, CDR1 is GTSNPN and CDR2 SVGIG (reference sequence).

The CDR3 loop reads CASSTRSGGGTQYF. In DNA form, the CDR3 reads TGTGCCAGCAGCACACGAAGCGGGGGGGGGACCCAGTATTTT. J is TRBJ2-3 and V is TRBV7-7; TRBD2 agrees at 10 bases. V lost 5 bases to trimming and J lost 12 bases; unmatched junction nucleotides: 11. Germline V lookup: CDR1 SSHAT, CDR2 FNYEAQ (reference sequence). The CDR3 covers 14 residues. The full variable domain, completed using reference TRBV7-7 and TRBJ2-3, is GAGVSQSPRYKVTKRGQDVTLRCDPISSHATLYWYQQALGQGPEFLTYFNYEAQPDKSGLPSDRFSAERPEGSISTLTIQRTEQRDSAMYRCASSTRSGGGTQYFGPGTRLTVL.

This chain uses TRBV7-8 with TRBJ2-3; the match to TRBD2 covers 8 bases. The germline V gene encodes CDR1 SGHVS and CDR2 FQNEAQ. The CDR3 totals 16 residues. V lost 6 bases to trimming and J lost 0 bases; unmatched junction nucleotides: 8. CDR3 sequence (DNA): TGTGCCAGCAGGACACGGGGACTAGGGAGCACAGATACGCAGTATTTT. Encoded protein: CASRTRGLGSTDTQYF. Variable domain in full (rest from reference TRBV7-8 and TRBJ2-3): GAGVSQSPRYKVAKRGQDVALRCDPISGHVSLFWYQQALGQGPEFLTYFQNEAQLDKSGLPSDRFFAERPEGSVSTLKIQRTQQEDSAVYLCASRTRGLGSTDTQYFGPGTRLTVL.

This chain links TRBV18 with TRBJ1-5, with D possibly being TRBD1 (5 bases). The CDR3 is 14 residues long. The germline CDR1 and CDR2 sequences are KGHSH and LQKENI. V lost 1 base and J 7 bases, leaving 11 bases between the germline ends. This chain's CDR3 is CASSPRQSSQPQHF. CDR3 DNA: TGTGCCAGCTCACCACGACAGAGCTCCCAGCCCCAGCATTTT.

V gene TRBV6-1 combines with J gene TRBJ1-5; no definite D call. This CDR3 comprises 15 residues. Germline V gene lookup returns CDR1 MNHNS and CDR2 SASEGT. The V end lost 7 bases, the J end lost 1 base, and 14 bases lay between the germline ends. The CDR3 DNA sequence: TGTGCCAGCAAGGAAGGCTTACAGAGCAATCAGCCCCAGCATTTT. It codes for CASKEGLQSNQPQHF.

The V and J genes are TRBV15 and TRBJ2-6; D not resolved. CDR1 and CDR2 from the germline V gene are LNHNV and YYDKDF (reference sequence). The CDR3 extends over 16 amino acids. Trimming removed 1 base at V and 4 bases at J, with 11 bases between. Here the CDR3 reads CATSRGVVVGANVLTF. CDR3 sequence (DNA): TGTGCCACCAGCAGAGGGGTGGTTGTGGGGGCCAACGTCCTGACTTTC. Looking up the rest from reference TRBV15 and TRBJ2-6 gives the full variable domain: DAMVIQNPRYQVTQFGKPVTLSCSQTLNHNVMYWYQQKSSQAPKLLFHYYDKDFNNEADTPDNFQSRRPNTSFCFLDIRSPGLGDTAMYLCATSRGVVVGANVLTFGAGSRLTVL.

The table lists this clone with a count of one. This chain uses TRBV7-8 with TRBJ1-2; tentatively, D is TRBD1 (6 bases). Deletions cut 3 bases from V and 9 bases from J, with 20 bases between. The CDR3 extends over 15 amino acids. Germline V gene lookup returns CDR1 SGHVS and CDR2 FQNEAQ. Written as DNA, the CDR3 is TGTGCCAGCAGCTTCCAAGGCCAGGGGTCTCTTCGCTACACCTTC. Its protein product is CASSFQGQGSLRYTF.

As for this clone: The identical CDR3 is also encoded by other nucleotide sequences in the sample. The chain employs TRBV7-9 and TRBJ2-7; D is ambiguous. The germline V gene has CDR1 SEHNR and CDR2 FQNEAQ (reference sequence). This CDR3 comprises 12 residues. V shed 6 bases and J shed 5 bases, with 11 bases lying between them. This CDR3 is CASSRGRDEQYF. The CDR3, as DNA: TGTGCCAGCAGTAGAGGTCGGGACGAGCAGTACTTC.

The rearrangement links TRBV21-1 to TRBJ2-1; the table's TRBD1 call for D was not verified on the DNA. TRBV21-1 is annotated as a pseudogene. The CDR3 runs to 15 residues. The chain's CDR3 is CASSIRDRGYNEQFF. As DNA, the CDR3 is TGTGCCAGCAGCATCCGGGACAGGGGCTACAATGAGCAGTTCTTC.

The CDR3 coding sequence is TGTGCCAGCAGCCAGGGACTAGCGGGACTCACAGATACGCAGTATTTT. It translates to CASSQGLAGLTDTQYF. The gene calls are TRBV7-2 and TRBJ2-3, with 13 bases that match TRBD2. Germline V CDR1 and CDR2: SGHTA, FQGNSA. V gave up 5 bases and J gave up 2 bases; unmatched junction bases: 4. The CDR3 covers 16 residues.

The chain uses TRBV5-6 and TRBJ2-7, with D uncertain. V lost 0 bases and J lost 6, with 13 bases in between. CDR1 and CDR2 from the germline V gene are SGHDT and YYEEEE. The CDR3 covers 14 residues. In DNA form, the CDR3 reads TGTGCCAGCAGCTTGGCCGGTCTGGTCCTCGAGCAGTACTTC. Protein: CASSLAGLVLEQYF.

This clone came up once. The J gene is TRBJ1-3, the V gene TRBV7-2; D may be TRBD1 (6 bases). CDR3 length: 18 residues. V was pared by 2 bases and J by 0 bases, with 17 bases between. From germline, CDR1 is SGHTA and CDR2 FQGNSA. CDR3 loop: CASSLSFGQFFSGNTIYF. Here the CDR3 DNA reads TGTGCCAGCAGCTTATCGTTCGGACAGTTCTTCTCTGGAAACACCATATATTTT.

This chain connects TRBV7-2 to TRBJ2-1; D is possibly TRBD2 (6 bases). Deletions cut 7 bases from V and 9 bases from J, with 16 bases between. Germline CDR1 SGHTA, CDR2 FQGNSA. The CDR3 runs to 13 residues. In nucleotides, the CDR3 is TGTGCCAGCACCCCGTCACTAGCCGGTGAGCAGTTCTTC. Its translation: CASTPSLAGEQFF. Combining the CDR3 with reference TRBV7-2 and TRBJ2-1 gives the whole variable domain GAGVSQSPSNKVTEKGKDVELRCDPISGHTALYWYRQSLGQGLEFLIYFQGNSAPDKSGLPSDRFSAERTGGSVSTLTIQRTQQEDSAVYLCASTPSLAGEQFFGPGTRLTVL.

J is TRBJ2-7 and V is TRBV7-9; 10 bases are a match to TRBD2. The CDR3 covers 15 residues. Germline V gene sequence: CDR1 SEHNR, CDR2 FQNEAQ (reference sequence). The V segment lost 5 bases and the J segment 5 bases; nucleotides outside the gene matches: 9. The CDR3 DNA reads as TGTGCCAGCAGCCCGTGGCCTAGCGGGAGTCACGAGCAGTACTTC. It translates to CASSPWPSGSHEQYF.

This chain uses TRBV29-1 with TRBJ2-5; TRBD1 might be the D (6 bases). The V end lost 4 bases, the J end lost 3 bases, and 12 bases lay between the germline ends. The CDR3 has 13 amino acids. From germline, CDR1 is SQVTM and CDR2 ANQGSEA. Written as DNA, the CDR3 is TGCAGCGTTGCACGGACAGTCGAAGAGACCCAGTACTTC. It translates to CSVARTVEETQYF.

Comments on this clone: The same CDR3 can be traced to other DNA sequences in this sample. The chain joins TRBV7-9 to TRBJ1-1; D call uncertain. This CDR3 is 13 amino acids long. V was cut by 3 bases and J by 1 base, with 6 bases left in between. The germline V gene encodes CDR1 SEHNR and CDR2 FQNEAQ (reference sequence). CDR3 sequence (DNA): TGTGCCAGCAGCTTTTTACAGAACACTGAAGCTTTCTTT. Translated, it gives CASSFLQNTEAFF.

CDR3 bases: TGTGCCAGCAGCCGGGGGTTAGCGGGAGGCAAAACCGCCTACGAGCAGTACTTC. Translated, it gives CASSRGLAGGKTAYEQYF. The chain joins TRBV28 to TRBJ2-7; 10 positions agree with TRBD2. This CDR3 is 18 amino acids long. V gave up 6 bases and J gave up 2 bases; unmatched junction bases: 16. Germline lookup yields CDR1 MDHEN and CDR2 SYDVKM.

This sequence joins TRBV28 and TRBJ1-4; no clear D gene. This CDR3 region has 13 residues. Germline CDR1 and CDR2: MDHEN and SYDVKM. Trimming pared 3 bases from V and 8 bases from J, leaving 10 bases between. CDR3 sequence reads: CASSFQRREKLFF. CDR3 sequence (DNA): TGTGCCAGCAGTTTTCAGAGAAGGGAAAAACTGTTTTTT.

This chain joins TRBV6-5 and TRBJ2-1; 8 bases are a match to TRBD2. Losses at the gene ends were 0 bases for V and 4 bases for J; bases not matched to a gene: 5. CDR3 length: 16 amino acids. Germline V gene data show CDR1 as MNHEY and CDR2 as SVGAGI. CDR3 nucleotide sequence: TGTGCCAGCAGTTACTCGACAAGCGGGAGATACAATGAGCAGTTCTTC. Translating gives CASSYSTSGRYNEQFF.

The rearrangement joins TRBV28 to TRBJ1-1; D possibly corresponds to TRBD1 (6 bases). The CDR3 consists of 15 residues. Trimming took off 3 bases at V and 4 bases at J, with 15 bases between the two ends. Germline CDR1 reads MDHEN; CDR2 reads SYDVKM. Here the CDR3 DNA reads TGTGCCAGCAGTTTGACAGGTGACGCGGGCACTGAAGCTTTCTTT. Protein product: CASSLTGDAGTEAFF.